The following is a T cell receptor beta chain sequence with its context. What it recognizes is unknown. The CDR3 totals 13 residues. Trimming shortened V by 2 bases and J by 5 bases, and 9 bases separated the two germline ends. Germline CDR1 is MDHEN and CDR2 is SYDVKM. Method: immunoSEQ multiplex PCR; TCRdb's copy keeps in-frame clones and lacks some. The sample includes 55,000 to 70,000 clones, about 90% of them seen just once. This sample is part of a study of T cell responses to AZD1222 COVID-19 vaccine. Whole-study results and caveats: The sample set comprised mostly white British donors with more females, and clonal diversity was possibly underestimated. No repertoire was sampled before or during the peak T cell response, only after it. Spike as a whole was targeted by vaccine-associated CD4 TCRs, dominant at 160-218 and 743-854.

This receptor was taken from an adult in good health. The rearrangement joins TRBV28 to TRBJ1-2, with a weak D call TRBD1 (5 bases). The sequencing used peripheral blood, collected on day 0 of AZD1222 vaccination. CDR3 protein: CASSLTRVYGYTF. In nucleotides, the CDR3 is TGTGCCAGCAGTTTAACCAGGGTATATGGCTACACCTTC.